A selection of T cell receptor beta chains follows, all from one sample in a study of regulatory T cells in long-lasting Graves disease. From the multiplex PCR reads, TCRdb called clonotypes with MiXCR, one entry per CDR3 protein. The sample has about 340,000 distinct CDR3 sequences, less than 20% seen once. This material consisted of peripheral blood mononuclear cells (PBMCs), taken when the disease was refractory, from a patient treated with antithyroid drugs. Receptors were obtained from a female donor with Graves disease. CDR3s leave out the opening cysteine and the closing phenylalanine or tryptophan. Where a row states a size, it is once, few, many or the class of an expanded clone; other rows omit it.

J gene	V gene	clone size	CDR3 protein
TRBJ1-2	TRBV7-2	many	ASSLSGQGNYGYT
TRBJ1-5	TRBV10-3	many	ATHGGREDQPQH
TRBJ2-1	TRBV6-1	once	ASSESGGYSNSYNEQF
TRBJ1-1	TRBV11-1	many	ASTKDRGRTEAF
TRBJ1-1	TRBV3-1	many	ASSHERTEAF
TRBJ2-5	TRBV2	.	ASSVGGPKF
TRBJ1-5	TRBV20-1	many	SARESLIGGNQPQH
TRBJ2-7	TRBV29-1	few	SVRTSAGGYEQY
TRBJ2-7	TRBV5-5	.	ASSQGPGGAYEQY
TRBJ2-7	TRBV27	many	ASSSEDHYEQY
TRBJ1-5	TRBV9	.	ASSQAMGYQPQH
TRBJ1-2	TRBV18	many	ASSPPGQGASG